Below are 29 T cell receptor beta chains sequenced from a single sample in a study of blood T cell repertoires in COVID-19. Method: immunoSEQ multiplex PCR; TCRdb's copy keeps in-frame clones and lacks some. The table has approximately 150,000 clones, approximately 85% seen once. The sample taken for sequencing was peripheral blood. The receptors shown here come from an elderly woman with COVID-19, enrolled during active disease.

This sequence joins TRBV5-1 and TRBJ2-3, with D perhaps TRBD2 (6 bases). Germline CDR1 is SGHRS and CDR2 is YFSETQ. V was clipped by 1 base and J by 1 base, with 13 bases between them. The CDR3 has 16 residues. The CDR3 sequence: CASSLMAGSGTDTQYF. In DNA, the CDR3 is TGCGCCAGCAGCTTGATGGCGGGGTCTGGCACAGATACGCAGTATTTT.

The V call is TRBV7-9, the J call TRBJ2-2, with TRBD1 matching over 7 bases. V trimming: 6 bases; J trimming: 2 bases; junction bases outside the gene matches: 6. CDR1 is SEHNR, CDR2 FQNEAQ, per germline (reference sequence). The CDR3 is 15 amino acids. The CDR3 sequence: CASRRRDSNTGELFF. DNA of the CDR3: TGTGCCAGCAGACGCCGGGACAGTAACACCGGGGAGCTGTTTTTT.

The rearrangement joins TRBV24-1 to TRBJ2-2; D uncertain. This CDR3 spans 13 amino acids. CDR1 and CDR2 from the germline V gene are KGHDR and SFDVKD. Trimming took 1 base from V and 6 from J, leaving 5 bases between them. The CDR3 nucleotides are TGTGCCACCAGTGATTTCGGGTCCGGGGAGCTGTTTTTT. Translating gives CATSDFGSGELFF.

The chain uses TRBV29-1 and TRBJ1-3; D may be TRBD1 (6 bases). Germline V lookup: CDR1 SQVTM, CDR2 ANQGSEA. The CDR3 consists of 13 residues. The ends were cut back, 4 bases at V and 3 bases at J, with 10 bases in the middle. As DNA, the CDR3 is TGCAGCGTTGCGGGACAAAGTGGAAACACCATATATTTT. Amino acid sequence: CSVAGQSGNTIYF.

The V and J genes are TRBV18 and TRBJ2-7, with D maybe TRBD1 (6 bases). V was pared by 6 bases and J by 5 bases, with 8 bases between. CDR1 and CDR2 from the germline V gene are KGHSH and LQKENI. The CDR3 extends over 11 amino acids. The CDR3, as DNA: TGTGCCAGCTCCGAGGGGGACGAGCAGTACTTC. It codes for CASSEGDEQYF.

The V call is TRBV2, the J call TRBJ2-3, with D hard to call. The germline V gene has CDR1 SNHLY and CDR2 FYNNEI. The CDR3 sequence is 14 residues long. V lost 3 bases, J lost 4 bases, and 11 bases lay in between. The CDR3 bases are TGTGCCAGCAGTGACGAGCAGGATCCAGATACGCAGTATTTT. This codes for CASSDEQDPDTQYF.

The chain combines TRBV24-1 with TRBJ1-1; a possible D gene is TRBD1 (6 bases). The CDR3 is 13 amino acids. Germline V gives CDR1 KGHDR, CDR2 SFDVKD. The V and J ends lost 7 bases and 6 bases respectively, with 14 bases between them. CDR3 in DNA: TGTGCCACCAGAGGGCAGGGGACGGCTGAAGCTTTCTTT. It encodes CATRGQGTAEAFF.

The chain is built from TRBV18 and TRBJ1-4; a weak D match, TRBD1 (6 bases). V gave up 4 bases and J gave up 3 bases, with 9 bases separating them. Germline lookup yields CDR1 KGHSH and CDR2 LQKENI. The CDR3 sequence is 14 residues long. DNA of the CDR3: TGTGCCAGCTCACTGGACAGATCTAATGAAAAACTGTTTTTT. Protein product: CASSLDRSNEKLFF.

The V and J genes are TRBV6-1 and TRBJ1-2; 9 bases are a match to TRBD1. Germline V CDR1 and CDR2: MNHNS, SASEGT. V was pared by 1 base and J by 9 bases, with 9 bases of the junction left unmatched. The CDR3 loop spans 15 amino acids. The CDR3: CASSEGGTGWGRYTF. The DNA of the CDR3 is TGTGCCAGCAGTGAAGGAGGGACAGGGTGGGGCCGCTACACCTTC.

This chain links TRBV10-3 with TRBJ2-7; TRBD1 agrees at 7 bases. After removal of 3 bases from V and 4 bases from J, the junction contained 9 bases not matched to a gene. This CDR3 has 15 residues. Looked up from germline, CDR1 is ENHRY and CDR2 is SYGVKD. CDR3: CAISDQRGRGYEQYF. DNA of the CDR3: TGTGCCATCAGTGATCAGAGGGGGCGCGGGTACGAGCAGTACTTC.

This clone was observed a handful of times. At one boundary the junction diverges from the germline segment, which might be a read error. The rearrangement uses TRBV10-3 and TRBJ2-3; D remains unclear. This CDR3 comprises 13 residues. CDR1 and CDR2 (germline): ENHRY, SYGVKD. The CDR3 bases are TGTGCCATCAGTGAGCTTTTAGCCCGGTCCCTTGACTTT. It encodes CAISELLARSLDF.

The chain employs TRBV19 and TRBJ2-2; 7 bases line up with TRBD2. V lost 7 bases and J lost 8; bases outside the gene matches: 19. This CDR3 comprises 17 residues. CDR1 LNHDA and CDR2 SQIVND come from the germline V gene (reference sequence). The CDR3 region has the DNA TGTGCCAGTAAAACTCGCCTAGCGGAGGTGGCGAAGGGGGAGCTGTTTTTT. Residues: CASKTRLAEVAKGELFF.

The J gene is TRBJ2-1, the V gene TRBV7-3; a possible D gene is TRBD2 (6 bases). Trimming cost V 2 bases and J 2 bases, with 13 bases left between them. The CDR3 covers 16 residues. In germline, CDR1 is SGHTA, CDR2 FQGTGA. The CDR3 region is CASSLGLAPTYNEQFF. In DNA form, the CDR3 reads TGTGCCAGCAGCTTAGGCCTAGCGCCTACCTACAATGAGCAGTTCTTC.

The V and J genes are TRBV28 and TRBJ1-1; D is possibly TRBD1 (5 bases). The germline CDR1 and CDR2 sequences are MDHEN and SYDVKM. V was shortened by 3 bases and J by 9 bases, with 11 bases between the two germline ends. The CDR3 contains 12 residues. The CDR3 bases are TGTGCCAGCAGTTTCGGCAGGGTGAAAGCTTTCTTT. Its protein is CASSFGRVKAFF.

The chain couples TRBV18 to TRBJ1-2; no reliable D call. V was shortened by 2 bases and J by 2 bases, with 12 bases between the two germline ends. The CDR3 covers 15 residues. Germline loops: CDR1 KGHSH, CDR2 LQKENI. The CDR3 sequence is CASSPAGSKNYGYTF. Here the CDR3 DNA reads TGTGCCAGCTCACCAGCGGGAAGCAAAAACTATGGCTACACCTTC.

This chain links TRBV4-1 with TRBJ1-1; D not resolved. CDR1 and CDR2 from the germline V gene are MGHRA and YSYEKL. The CDR3 is made up of 15 amino acids. V dropped 4 bases and J dropped 8 bases, with 20 bases sitting between them. DNA for the CDR3: TGCGCCAGCAGCCGCCAGCCAGCGTTAAGCGGAGAAGCTTTCTTT. Translation gives CASSRQPALSGEAFF.

This clone was seen once. The V and J genes are TRBV18 and TRBJ1-3; D may be TRBD1 (6 bases). CDR3 size: 16 residues. The germline CDR1 and CDR2 sequences are KGHSH and LQKENI. Trimming stripped 6 bases from V and 1 base from J, with 16 bases between. CDR3 nucleotides: TGTGCCAGCTCGTACGACAGGACTCCTTCTGGAAACACCATATATTTT. The encoded protein is CASSYDRTPSGNTIYF. Full variable domain (rest looked up from reference TRBV18 and TRBJ1-3): NAGVMQNPRHLVRRRGQEARLRCSPMKGHSHVYWYRQLPEEGLKFMVYLQKENIIDESGMPKERFSAEFPKEGPSILRIQQVVRGDSAAYFCASSYDRTPSGNTIYFGEGSWLTVV.

V gene TRBV19 combines with J gene TRBJ1-2, with D perhaps matching TRBD1 (6 bases). V gave up 7 bases and J gave up 4 bases, with 13 bases separating them. Germline CDR1 is LNHDA and CDR2 is SQIVND (reference sequence). The CDR3 has 13 residues. CDR3 sequence (DNA): TGTGCCAGTAATAACAGGGCGCCCTATGGCTACACCTTC. Protein product: CASNNRAPYGYTF.

In its sample, this clone was seen a few times. The chain carries TRBV19 and TRBJ2-2, with 11 bases that match TRBD2. Trimming removed 0 bases from V and 4 bases from J; junction bases left unmatched: 4. The V gene's germline CDR1 is LNHDA and CDR2 SQIVND (reference sequence). This CDR3 has 17 amino acids. CDR3 region: CASSIEGLAGGTGELFF. DNA of the CDR3: TGTGCCAGTAGTATAGAAGGCCTAGCGGGGGGCACCGGGGAGCTGTTTTTT.

This chain links TRBV4-2 with TRBJ2-2; D perhaps matches TRBD2 (5 bases). Between the trimmed V and J ends, which lost 4 bases and 6 bases, there was a span of 18 bases. This CDR3 is 16 amino acids long. The germline V gene encodes CDR1 LGHNA and CDR2 YNFKEQ. The CDR3 DNA follows: TGTGCCAGCAGCCGAGAAACGTTTAGCGAGGCCGGGGAGCTGTTTTTT. It codes for CASSRETFSEAGELFF.

The chain has TRBV3-1 (or the pseudogene TRBV3-2) and TRBJ1-2; D call uncertain. In germline, CDR1 is LGHDT, CDR2 YNNKEL (reference sequence). The CDR3 loop spans 14 amino acids. Trimming removed 4 bases at V and 4 bases at J, with 13 bases between. The CDR3, as DNA: TGTGCCAGCAGCCCATACCCGCAGGTCTATGGCTACACCTTC. This encodes CASSPYPQVYGYTF.

This chain uses TRBV28 with TRBJ1-1; possibly TRBD1 for D (6 bases). The V end was cut by 6 bases, the J end by 11 bases, with 13 bases between. The CDR3 totals 11 residues. Germline loops: CDR1 MDHEN, CDR2 SYDVKM. The CDR3 loop reads CASSDRYWAFF. The CDR3 DNA sequence: TGTGCCAGCAGCGACAGGTACTGGGCTTTCTTT. The full variable domain, completed using reference TRBV28 and TRBJ1-1, is DVKVTQSSRYLVKRTGEKVFLECVQDMDHENMFWYRQDPGLGLRLIYFSYDVKMKEKGDIPEGYSVSREKKERFSLILESASTNQTSMYLCASSDRYWAFFGQGTRLTVV.

The V gene is TRBV19, the J gene TRBJ1-2; no firm D call. Trimming took off 5 bases at V and 4 bases at J, with 8 bases between the two ends. CDR1 is LNHDA and CDR2 is SQIVND in the germline V gene (reference sequence). The CDR3 has 12 residues. The CDR3 sequence: CASSQHGYGYTF. The CDR3 bases are TGTGCCAGTAGTCAACATGGCTATGGCTACACCTTC. Filled out from reference TRBV19 and TRBJ1-2, the complete variable domain reads DGGITQSPKYLFRKEGQNVTLSCEQNLNHDAMYWYRQDPGQGLRLIYYSQIVNDFQKGDIAEGYSVSREKKESFPLTVTSAQKNPTAFYLCASSQHGYGYTFGSGTRLTVV.

The chain combines TRBV21-1 with TRBJ1-1; the table names TRBD1, a call not compared with the DNA. TRBV21-1 corresponds to a pseudogene. This CDR3 comprises 17 residues. The CDR3 nucleotides read TGTGCCAGCAGCAAAGGACAGACAGGGGAACGTCGCACTGAAGCTTTCTTT. Encoded protein: CASSKGQTGERRTEAFF.

This CDR3 is CASSGQGAETQYF. CDR3 nucleotide sequence: TGTGCCAGCAGTGGACAGGGGGCTGAGACCCAGTACTTC. The chain carries TRBV2 and TRBJ2-5; TRBD1 aligns across 10 bases. The CDR3 totals 13 residues. Germline-derived CDR1 and CDR2 are SNHLY and FYNNEI. V dropped 4 bases and J dropped 5; count of bases not matched to a gene: 1.

In regard to this clone: The junction differs from germline at one of its ends, possibly a read error. The V gene is TRBV6-1, the J gene TRBJ1-3, with D perhaps matching TRBD1 (5 bases). CDR3 length: 12 amino acids. The V gene's germline CDR1 is MNHNS and CDR2 SASEGT. CDR3 amino acids: CASSDSERQLLF. The CDR3 coding sequence is TGTGCCAGCAGTGATTCTGAAAGACAGCTCTTATTT.

In nucleotides, the CDR3 is TGTGCCAGCAGCTTAGCCAGACTAGCGGGAGCAGATACGCAGTATTTT. Translating gives CASSLARLAGADTQYF. V and J are TRBV7-2 and TRBJ2-3; 12 bases fit TRBD2. The CDR3 spans 16 residues. V trimming: 0 bases; J trimming: 4 bases; junction bases outside the gene matches: 2. Germline V CDR1 and CDR2: SGHTA, FQGNSA.

The chain recombines TRBV5-8 with TRBJ1-1; D perhaps matches TRBD1 (6 bases). The CDR3 runs to 14 residues. The V end was cut by 3 bases, the J end by 4 bases, with 13 bases between. CDR1 is SGHTS and CDR2 is YDEGEE in the germline V gene. The CDR3 sequence: CASSYRVSGTEAFF. The CDR3 coding sequence is TGTGCCAGCAGCTACAGGGTAAGTGGCACTGAAGCTTTCTTT.

The rearrangement links TRBV7-2 to TRBJ1-6, with D unresolved. This CDR3 region has 15 residues. Germline V gene lookup returns CDR1 SGHTA and CDR2 FQGNSA. V lost 3 bases, J lost 0 bases, and 6 bases lay in between. CDR3: CASSFGSSYNSPLHF. The CDR3 bases are TGTGCCAGCAGCTTCGGGAGCTCCTATAATTCACCCCTCCACTTT.